The sequence of this T cell receptor (beta chain) was determined in a study of tumor-infiltrating lymphocytes in primary liver carcinoma. Study summary: Patients comprised men and women whose ages fell between 30 and 69 years.

The study co-extracted DNA and RNA from 20-30 mg of unsorted bulk tissue. Every tumor contributed samples taken at five separate regions. This clonotype was observed a handful of times. Its cognate antigen is unknown. It may be a read error: a sequence one base away is much more abundant. CDR3 size: 12 residues. The study, taken as a whole, reports: The study found only about 7.5-25% of top clones in all five tumor regions. The overlap of tumor-adjacent and tumor-blood pairs was smaller than that of tumor region pairs.

With a constant-region primer, TCR beta cDNA was made from 400 to 550 ng of total RNA. Libraries covering TCR beta were generated through three nested multiplex PCR rounds (using a slightly modified ARM-PCR). Forward primers for TRBV1-TRBV30 and a C-beta reverse primer served the first two PCR rounds, at about 11 cycles each. TCRdb redid the calling of the multiplex PCR reads with MiXCR, one entry per CDR3 protein. Among 80,000 or so distinct CDR3 sequences listed, about 64% were seen once. The gene calls are TRBV1 and TRBJ2-7. TRBV1 is marked as a pseudogene. The TCR comes from a woman aged 55-70 years with primary liver carcinoma and hepatitis B virus infection. The specimen sequenced was liver tumor tissue from sampling region 4. Subset: tumor region T4, right-lateral pole. CDR3 loop: CIRKRTPYEQYF. The DNA of the CDR3 is TGCATCAGGAAAAGGACCCCCTACGAGCAGTACTTC.